The next 6 T cell receptor beta chains were all read from a single sample in a study of blood T cells in healthy people across ages. For the second PCR, which ran for about 6 to 11 cycles, a sample-barcoded 5' primer and a J-beta primer mix were used. TCRdb called the 5' RACE reads again in MiXCR, with one record for every CDR3 protein. The data contain about 780,000 distinct CDR3 sequences, around half of them singletons. Sequencing was carried out using blood. These receptors were collected from a man older than 75 in good health.

The chain joins TRBV6-2 or TRBV6-3 to TRBJ2-7, with TRBD1 matching 8 bases. CDR1 and CDR2 from the germline V gene are MNHEY and SVGEGT. This CDR3 spans 14 amino acids. The ends lost 6 bases at V and 2 bases at J; junction bases unmatched: 6. CDR3 in DNA: TGTGCCAGCAGCGACCCACAGGGGGCCTACGAGCAGTACTTC. This codes for CASSDPQGAYEQYF.

This clonotype was seen only a few times. This chain uses TRBV20-1 with TRBJ2-3; D uncertain. Germline loops: CDR1 DFQATT, CDR2 SNEGSKA (reference sequence). This CDR3 comprises 12 residues. Trimming cost V 2 bases and J 1 base, with 4 bases left between them. The CDR3 protein is CSARRRTDTQYF. CDR3 DNA: TGCAGTGCTAGAAGGCGCACAGATACGCAGTATTTT.

This clonotype was detected only a few times. The CDR3 loop is CASSLGASGNYNEQFF. Here the CDR3 DNA reads TGTGCCAGCAGTTTAGGTGCCAGCGGGAACTACAATGAGCAGTTCTTC. This chain joins TRBV12-3 or TRBV12-4 and TRBJ2-1; 7 bases fit TRBD2. The V segment lost 1 base and the J segment 3 bases; nucleotides outside the gene matches: 6. The CDR3 covers 16 residues.

This chain links TRBV20-1 with TRBJ2-7, with D perhaps TRBD1 (6 bases). V lost 2 bases, J lost 1 base, and 12 bases lay in between. Germline assignment: CDR1 DFQATT and CDR2 SNEGSKA (reference sequence). This CDR3 comprises 14 residues. The CDR3 region is CSARSPTGSYEQYF. CDR3 sequence (DNA): TGCAGTGCTAGATCACCTACAGGGTCCTACGAGCAGTACTTC.

The genes are TRBV7-3 and TRBJ2-3; D assignment may be TRBD1 or TRBD2 (5 bases each). CDR3 length equals 15 residues. Germline V gives CDR1 SGHTA, CDR2 FQGTGA. V was cut by 4 bases and J by 2 bases, with 13 bases left in between. DNA for the CDR3: TGTGCCAGCAGCTGCCGGGACGGGGACACAGATACGCAGTATTTT. This translates into CASSCRDGDTDTQYF.

The chain employs TRBV5-1 and TRBJ2-7; 14 bases line up with TRBD2. V gave up 4 bases and J gave up 0 bases; unmatched junction bases: 6. The germline CDR1 and CDR2 sequences are SGHRS and YFSETQ. The length of the CDR3 is 17 residues. The CDR3 nucleotides read TGCGCCAGCAGCCCGGGACTAGCGGGAGCCCTCTCCTACGAGCAGTACTTC. Amino acid sequence: CASSPGLAGALSYEQYF.